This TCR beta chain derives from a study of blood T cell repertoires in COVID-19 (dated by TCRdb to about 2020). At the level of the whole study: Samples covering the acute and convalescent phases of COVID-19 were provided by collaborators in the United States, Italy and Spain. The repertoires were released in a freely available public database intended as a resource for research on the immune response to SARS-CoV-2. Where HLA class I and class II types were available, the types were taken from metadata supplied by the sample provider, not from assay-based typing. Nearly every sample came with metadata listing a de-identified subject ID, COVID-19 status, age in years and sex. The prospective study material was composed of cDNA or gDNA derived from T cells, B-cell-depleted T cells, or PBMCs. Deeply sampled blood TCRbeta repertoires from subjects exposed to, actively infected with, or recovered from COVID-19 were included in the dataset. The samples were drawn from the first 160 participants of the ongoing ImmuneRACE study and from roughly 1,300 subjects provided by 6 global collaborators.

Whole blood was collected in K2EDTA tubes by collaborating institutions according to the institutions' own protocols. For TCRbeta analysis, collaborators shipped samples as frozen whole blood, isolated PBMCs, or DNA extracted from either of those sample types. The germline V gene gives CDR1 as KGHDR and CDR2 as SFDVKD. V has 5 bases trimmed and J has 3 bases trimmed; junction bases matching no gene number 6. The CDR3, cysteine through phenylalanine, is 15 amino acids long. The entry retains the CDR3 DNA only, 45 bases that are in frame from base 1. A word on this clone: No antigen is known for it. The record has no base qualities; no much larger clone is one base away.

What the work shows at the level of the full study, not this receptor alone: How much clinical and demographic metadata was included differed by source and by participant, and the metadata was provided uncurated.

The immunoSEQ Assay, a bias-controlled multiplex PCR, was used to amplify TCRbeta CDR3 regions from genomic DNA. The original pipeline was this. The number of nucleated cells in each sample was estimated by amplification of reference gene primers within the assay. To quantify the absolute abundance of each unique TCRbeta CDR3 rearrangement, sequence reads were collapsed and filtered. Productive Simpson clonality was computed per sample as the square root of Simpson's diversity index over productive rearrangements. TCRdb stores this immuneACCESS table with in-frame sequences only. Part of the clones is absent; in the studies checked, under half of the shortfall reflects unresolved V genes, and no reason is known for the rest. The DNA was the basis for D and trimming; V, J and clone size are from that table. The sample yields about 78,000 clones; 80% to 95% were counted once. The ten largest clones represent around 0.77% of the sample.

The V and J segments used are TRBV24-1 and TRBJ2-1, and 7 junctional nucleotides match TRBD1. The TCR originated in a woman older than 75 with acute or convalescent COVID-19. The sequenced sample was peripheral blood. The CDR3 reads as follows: CATSVLRGNYNEQFF. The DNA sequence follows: TGTGCCACCAGTGTCCTCAGGGGGAACTACAATGAGCAGTTCTTC.